This T cell receptor beta chain was retrieved from a study of tumor and adjacent non-tumor tissue in lung cancer. Study details: The patients, roughly 9 men and about five women, were about 30 to 85 with stage I to III disease. Samples averaged roughly 4 million productive TCRbeta reads each. Study observations and caveats: Top 100 clones took a larger repertoire share in normal lung.

Germline CDR1 DFQATT, CDR2 SNEGSKA (reference sequence). The V segment lost 1 base and the J segment 3 bases; nucleotides outside the gene matches: 5. The CDR3 is 14 amino acids. Three rounds of nested PCR, following a modified ARM-PCR protocol, produced the TCRbeta library. TCRdb recomputed calls from the multiplex PCR reads with MiXCR, one row per CDR3 protein. The sample carries 90,000 to 130,000 distinct CDR3 sequences, under 90% recorded once. As regards this clonotype: No antigen is known for it. The CDR3 does not end in the conserved phenylalanine or tryptophan, so this is likely a read error.

RNA was extracted from bulk tissue without any cell sorting. The sample consisted of lung tumor tissue. This receptor was identified in a man aged 65 to 85 with non-small cell lung cancer. The genes are TRBV20-1 and TRBJ2-7; 8 positions match TRBD2. The CDR3 DNA reads as TGCAGTGCTAGAGCCGGGCTAGCGGGCTACGAGCAGTACCTC. Translation gives CSARAGLAGYEQYL.